The rows below give T cell receptor beta chains drawn from one sample of a study of breast tumors, draining lymph nodes, adjacent tissues. TCRdb processed the multiplex PCR reads anew with MiXCR; each CDR3 protein has one entry. The sample lists some 130,000 distinct CDR3 sequences; roughly 21% were seen once. Sequencing input: axillary lymph node tissue. These receptors were taken from a female donor with breast cancer. Some clones in this sample may be carry-over from other donors' samples. The CDR3 runs from the conserved cysteine through the conserved F or W. D genes are given only for firm matches. Size values are once, few and many counts, or a class for expanded clones, and some rows have none.

V: TRBV5-1
J: TRBJ2-3
D: .
size: many
CDR3: CASSLVGGSFTDTQYF
DNA: TGCGCCAGCAGCTTGGTCGGCGGCAGCTTCACAGATACGCAGTATTTT

V: TRBV10-3
J: TRBJ2-5
D: .
size: .
CDR3: CAISESRGYETQYF
DNA: TGTGCCATCAGTGAGTCAAGGGGCTATGAGACCCAGTACTTC

V: TRBV6-1
J: TRBJ1-1
D: .
size: .
CDR3: CASIRWGATEAFF
DNA: TGTGCCAGCATTAGATGGGGTGCCACTGAAGCTTTCTTT

V: TRBV5-1
J: TRBJ2-5
D: .
size: many
CDR3: CASSQGAPTTHVGTQYF
DNA: TGCGCCAGCAGCCAGGGCGCCCCGACTACCCATGTTGGGACCCAGTACTTC

V: TRBV20-1
J: TRBJ2-5
D: .
size: many
CDR3: CSASANRVAQETQYF
DNA: TGCAGTGCTAGTGCAAACAGGGTTGCCCAAGAGACCCAGTACTTC

V: TRBV6-6
J: TRBJ2-7
D: .
size: many
CDR3: CASISVGDSYEQYF
DNA: TGTGCCAGCATCTCGGTGGGGGACTCCTACGAGCAGTACTTC

V: TRBV9
J: TRBJ2-1
D: .
size: many
CDR3: CASSVATGLPYNEQFF
DNA: TGTGCCAGCAGCGTAGCTACAGGACTACCATACAATGAGCAGTTCTTC

V: TRBV27
J: TRBJ2-1
D: .
size: .
CDR3: CASSLELEGGYNEQFF
DNA: TGTGCCAGCAGCCTAGAGTTGGAGGGAGGATACAATGAGCAGTTCTTC

V: TRBV29-1
J: TRBJ2-1
D: TRBD2
size: many
CDR3: CSVVGSSGGISYNEQFF
DNA: TGCAGCGTTGTGGGGTCGAGCGGGGGGATTTCCTACAATGAGCAGTTCTTC

V: TRBV7-3
J: TRBJ2-3
D: TRBD1
size: many
CDR3: CASSSGPGQGTDTQYF
DNA: TGTGCCAGCAGCTCAGGTCCGGGACAGGGAACAGATACGCAGTATTTT

V: TRBV25-1
J: TRBJ2-7
D: .
size: many
CDR3: CASSEFGSEQYF
DNA: TGTGCCAGCAGTGAATTCGGGAGCGAGCAGTACTTC

V: TRBV5-1
J: TRBJ2-7
D: TRBD1
size: many
CDR3: CASSLVGDRAGPYEQYF
DNA: TGCGCCAGCAGCTTGGTCGGGGACAGGGCGGGACCCTACGAGCAGTACTTC

V: TRBV4-2
J: TRBJ2-5
D: TRBD2
size: many
CDR3: CASSQGASGQETQYF
DNA: TGTGCCAGCAGCCAAGGAGCTAGCGGGCAAGAGACCCAGTACTTC

V: TRBV6-6
J: TRBJ2-3
D: .
size: many
CDR3: CASSFDGQSTDTQYF
DNA: TGTGCCAGCAGTTTCGACGGCCAAAGCACAGATACGCAGTATTTT

V: TRBV20-1
J: TRBJ1-2
D: .
size: many
CDR3: CSARDLLSNYGYTF
DNA: TGCAGTGCTAGAGATTTACTAAGTAACTATGGCTACACCTTC

V: TRBV27
J: TRBJ2-2
D: TRBD2
size: few
CDR3: CASSLSVLAGDTGELFF
DNA: TGTGCCAGCAGTTTATCGGTCCTAGCGGGAGACACCGGGGAGCTGTTTTTT

V: TRBV29-1
J: TRBJ2-7
D: TRBD1
size: many
CDR3: CSGSSQGFPYEQYF
DNA: TGCAGCGGCTCCTCACAGGGGTTCCCCTACGAGCAGTACTTC

V: TRBV19
J: TRBJ2-7
D: TRBD2
size: many
CDR3: CASSKRLAGSYEQYF
DNA: TGTGCCAGTAGTAAACGACTAGCGGGGTCCTACGAGCAGTACTTC

V: TRBV3-1
J: TRBJ2-3
D: TRBD2
size: many
CDR3: CASSPGLAGDTQYF
DNA: TGTGCCAGCAGCCCGGGACTAGCTGGCGATACGCAGTATTTT

V: TRBV5-1
J: TRBJ2-3
D: .
size: .
CDR3: CASSPGPSSTDTQYF
DNA: TGCGCTAGCAGCCCGGGACCTTCAAGCACAGATACGCAGTATTTT

V: TRBV2
J: TRBJ2-1
D: TRBD1
size: many
CDR3: CASSDPTGAEQFF
DNA: TGTGCCAGCAGTGACCCTACAGGGGCTGAGCAGTTCTTC

V: TRBV6-5
J: TRBJ2-5
D: .
size: many
CDR3: CASSYSPGGETQYF
DNA: TGTGCCAGCAGTTACTCGCCCGGTGGAGAGACCCAGTACTTC

V: TRBV10-2
J: TRBJ2-2
D: .
size: many
CDR3: CASSGEFTGELFF
DNA: TGCGCCAGCAGCGGGGAGTTCACCGGGGAGCTGTTTTTT

V: TRBV28
J: TRBJ2-1
D: .
size: many
CDR3: CASSSPRRAYYNEQFF
DNA: TGTGCCAGCAGTTCGCCCCGTAGGGCTTACTACAATGAGCAGTTCTTC

V: TRBV5-4
J: TRBJ2-7
D: .
size: many
CDR3: CASSLNGGAYEQYF
DNA: TGTGCCAGCAGCTTGAATGGGGGCGCCTACGAGCAGTACTTC

V: TRBV19
J: TRBJ1-5
D: TRBD1
size: many
CDR3: CASTSDRPGQPQHF
DNA: TGTGCCAGTACCTCGGACAGGCCGGGGCAGCCCCAGCATTTT

V: TRBV5-1
J: TRBJ2-5
D: .
size: many
CDR3: CASGTNPWETQYF
DNA: TGCGCCAGCGGGACCAACCCCTGGGAGACCCAGTACTTC

V: TRBV3-1
J: TRBJ2-5
D: .
size: .
CDR3: CASSQVKETQYF
DNA: TGTGCCAGCAGCCAAGTGAAAGAGACCCAGTACTTC

V: TRBV28
J: TRBJ1-6
D: .
size: few
CDR3: CASSLRSGSNSPLHF
DNA: TGTGCCAGCAGTTTACGGTCTGGGAGTAATTCACCCCTCCACTTT

V: TRBV12-3/TRBV12-4
J: TRBJ2-7
D: TRBD1
size: many
CDR3: CASSLTGGSYEQYF
DNA: TGTGCCAGCAGTTTGACAGGGGGCAGCTACGAGCAGTACTTC

V: TRBV2
J: TRBJ1-2
D: .
size: many
CDR3: CASSGNRDYGYTF
DNA: TGTGCCAGCAGCGGAAATAGGGACTATGGCTACACCTTC

V: TRBV7-2
J: TRBJ2-7
D: .
size: many
CDR3: CASSLAAVYYYEQYF
DNA: TGTGCCAGCAGCTTAGCTGCAGTTTACTACTACGAGCAGTACTTC

V: TRBV30
J: TRBJ2-1
D: TRBD2
size: .
CDR3: CAWSFGAGGPNEQFF
DNA: TGTGCCTGGAGTTTTGGCGCGGGAGGGCCAAATGAGCAGTTCTTC

V: TRBV5-5
J: TRBJ2-6
D: .
size: many
CDR3: CASSLIGAGANVLTF
DNA: TGTGCCAGCAGCTTGATCGGAGCGGGGGCCAACGTCCTGACTTTC

V: TRBV20-1
J: TRBJ1-2
D: .
size: many
CDR3: CSAREGAYGYTF
DNA: TGCAGTGCTAGAGAGGGGGCCTATGGCTACACCTTC

V: TRBV5-1
J: TRBJ2-1
D: .
size: .
CDR3: CASNVGGDNEQFF
DNA: TGCGCCAGCAACGTTGGGGGAGACAATGAGCAGTTCTTC

V: TRBV9
J: TRBJ2-3
D: .
size: .
CDR3: CASSVPGRTDTQYF
DNA: TGTGCCAGCAGCGTACCGGGACGAACAGATACGCAGTATTTT

V: TRBV24-1
J: TRBJ1-5
D: .
size: few
CDR3: CATSDSTWGNQPQHF
DNA: TGTGCCACCAGTGATTCGACTTGGGGCAATCAGCCCCAGCATTTT

V: TRBV7-9
J: TRBJ2-5
D: .
size: many
CDR3: CASSHHGGEKTQYF
DNA: TGTGCCAGCAGCCACCACGGCGGGGAGAAGACCCAGTACTTC

V: TRBV7-9
J: TRBJ2-3
D: .
size: many
CDR3: CASSLEDITDGTSSTDTQYF
DNA: TGTGCCAGCAGCCTCGAAGACATAACGGACGGGACCTCTAGCACAGATACGCAGTATTTT

V: TRBV20-1
J: TRBJ1-2
D: .
size: many
CDR3: CSARATDYYGYTF
DNA: TGCAGTGCTAGAGCAACAGACTATTATGGCTACACCTTC

V: TRBV18
J: TRBJ1-2
D: TRBD1
size: many
CDR3: CASSRDRESGYTF
DNA: TGTGCCAGCTCACGGGACAGAGAGTCTGGCTACACCTTC

V: TRBV6-6
J: TRBJ2-5
D: TRBD2
size: many
CDR3: CASSYSSGGQETQYF
DNA: TGTGCCAGCAGTTACTCTAGCGGGGGGCAGGAGACCCAGTACTTC

V: TRBV20-1
J: TRBJ2-7
D: .
size: many
CDR3: CSANPSREGFYEQYF
DNA: TGCAGTGCTAATCCTTCCCGGGAAGGGTTCTACGAGCAGTACTTC

V: TRBV3-1
J: TRBJ1-4
D: .
size: many
CDR3: CASRPGTNKEKLFF
DNA: TGTGCCAGCAGACCCGGGACGAACAAGGAAAAACTGTTTTTT

V: TRBV5-6
J: TRBJ1-2
D: TRBD1
size: many
CDR3: CASRDRGYDNYGYTF
DNA: TGTGCCAGCCGGGACAGGGGCTATGATAACTATGGCTACACCTTC

V: TRBV6-2/TRBV6-3
J: TRBJ1-2
D: .
size: many
CDR3: CASSYSQTGADGYTF
DNA: TGTGCCAGCAGTTACTCCCAGACTGGAGCCGATGGCTACACCTTC

V: TRBV11-2
J: TRBJ2-7
D: .
size: many
CDR3: CASSPRWDYEQYF
DNA: TGTGCCAGCAGCCCCCGTTGGGACTACGAGCAGTACTTC

V: TRBV6-2/TRBV6-3
J: TRBJ2-3
D: .
size: few
CDR3: CASKPDGTDTQYF
DNA: TGTGCCAGCAAACCGGACGGCACAGATACGCAGTATTTT

V: TRBV20-1
J: TRBJ2-5
D: TRBD2
size: many
CDR3: CSATPGLAEETQYF
DNA: TGCAGTGCTACCCCGGGACTAGCGGAAGAGACCCAGTACTTC

V: TRBV15
J: TRBJ1-2
D: .
size: many
CDR3: CATSRDRAGMDTF
DNA: TGTGCCACCAGCAGAGATCGGGCAGGGATGGACACCTTC

V: TRBV2
J: TRBJ2-7
D: TRBD1
size: many
CDR3: CASSYDRDYEQYF
DNA: TGTGCCAGCAGTTACGACAGGGACTACGAGCAGTACTTC

V: TRBV5-5
J: TRBJ2-1
D: TRBD2
size: many
CDR3: CASSGSGSRYNEQFF
DNA: TGTGCCAGCAGCGGCAGCGGGAGTAGGTACAATGAGCAGTTCTTC

V: TRBV7-6
J: TRBJ2-5
D: .
size: many
CDR3: CASSLEVAGYQETQYF
DNA: TGTGCCAGCAGCTTAGAGGTAGCCGGGTACCAAGAGACCCAGTACTTC

V: TRBV30
J: TRBJ2-1
D: .
size: .
CDR3: CAWSVQAGGNEQFF
DNA: TGTGCCTGGAGTGTACAAGCCGGCGGCAATGAGCAGTTCTTC

V: TRBV30
J: TRBJ1-3
D: .
size: few
CDR3: CAWSVQWDTIYF
DNA: TGTGCCTGGAGTGTACAGTGGGACACCATATATTTT

V: TRBV5-1
J: TRBJ1-2
D: .
size: many
CDR3: CASSLEGFGYTF
DNA: TGCGCCAGCAGCTTAGAAGGGTTTGGCTACACCTTC

V: TRBV4-1
J: TRBJ2-3
D: TRBD1
size: .
CDR3: CASRATGTPDTQYF
DNA: TGCGCCAGTAGAGCGACAGGGACCCCAGATACGCAGTATTTT